This T cell receptor beta chain was found in a study of blood T cell repertoires in COVID-19 (dated by TCRdb to 2020 to 2022). With respect to the entire study: Samples from collaborators originated in the United States, Italy and Spain and spanned both the acute and convalescent phases of COVID-19. The prospective study material was composed of cDNA or gDNA derived from T cells, B-cell-depleted T cells, or PBMCs. The dataset comprised deeply sampled blood TCRbeta repertoires from subjects exposed to, actively infected with, or recovered from COVID-19. The repertoires were released in a freely available public database intended as a resource for research on the immune response to SARS-CoV-2. Samples came from the ongoing ImmuneRACE study (first 160 participants) plus 1,254 subjects from 6 global collaborators. Nearly every sample came with metadata listing a de-identified subject ID, COVID-19 status, age in years and sex. Where HLA class I and class II types were available, the types were taken from metadata supplied by the sample provider, not from assay-based typing. The research as a whole found: Clinical and demographic metadata were provided uncurated, with the amount varying by source and participant.

For CDR1 and CDR2, the germline V gene (reference sequence) lists MNHEY and SMNVEV. V is shortened by 0 bases, J by 9 bases, and the region joining them spans 12 bases. Its CDR3 holds 14 amino acids, cysteine through phenylalanine. Only the CDR3 region is kept as DNA, spanning 42 bases read in frame from base 1. Turning to this clone: The antigen this receptor binds is unknown. Base-call qualities are not available, and no considerably larger clone is one nucleotide away.

TCRbeta CDR3 regions were amplified from genomic DNA by means of the immunoSEQ Assay, a bias-controlled multiplex PCR. The authors' analysis ran thus. The number of nucleated cells in each sample was estimated from the amplification of reference gene primers within the assay. To quantify the absolute abundance of each unique TCRbeta CDR3 rearrangement, sequence reads were collapsed and filtered. Productive Simpson clonality was computed per sample as the square root of Simpson's diversity index over productive rearrangements. TCRdb holds this immuneACCESS table with in-frame rearrangements only. Some clones are missing; in checked studies, unresolved V genes explain under half, and the rest has no known cause. V, J and clone size are those of that table, while D and trimming were read from the DNA. For this sample there are roughly 220,000 clones; around 80% appear just once. The top ten constitute 4.5% to 6% of the sample.

Samples from volunteer blood donors who had recovered from COVID-19 were contributed by a second Seattle source. Each collaborating institution followed its own protocols to collect whole blood in K2EDTA tubes. Collaborator samples were shipped for TCRbeta analysis as frozen whole blood, isolated PBMCs, or DNA extracted from either sample type. The rearranged segments are TRBV27 and TRBJ2-1; the D gene is perhaps TRBD2, from 6 matching bases. The receptor was derived from a woman aged 55-75 years who had recovered from COVID-19. The sequenced material came from peripheral blood. The CDR3 protein is CASSLSAGRSEQFF. The DNA reads TGTGCCAGCAGTTTATCGGCGGGACGGAGTGAGCAGTTCTTC.